The 22 T cell receptor beta chains given below trace back to one sample, sequenced in a study of molecular identifiers for immune sequencing clone quantification. Each CDR3 protein gets one entry after TCRdb re-called the PCR reads with MiXCR. The sample includes tens of thousands of distinct CDR3 sequences, approximately 18% seen only once; the top ten take more than 1.3%. Sequencing was done on a sample of naive CD8+ T cells from blood, with Jurkat cell RNA spiked in. The subset: FACS-sorted CD8+CD4-CCR7+CD45RA+ naive T cells. The receptors originated from a human donor in good health. Some libraries in this study had Jurkat cell RNA spiked in.

This clonotype was recorded at least ten times. The rearrangement uses TRBV7-9 and TRBJ1-4; D unclear. CDR1 is SEHNR, CDR2 FQNEAQ, per germline (reference sequence). V was clipped by 5 bases and J by 8 bases, with 12 bases between them. The CDR3 is 13 amino acids. CDR3 region: CASSHPRREKLFF. CDR3 nucleotide sequence: TGTGCCAGCAGCCACCCACGGCGGGAAAAACTGTTTTTT.

The gene calls are TRBV27 and TRBJ2-1; D is possibly TRBD2 (5 bases). Trimming shortened V by 0 bases and J by 0 bases, and 6 bases separated the two germline ends. This CDR3 region has 15 residues. Germline CDR1 reads MNHEY; CDR2 reads SMNVEV (reference sequence). The CDR3: CASSLSLASYNEQFF. CDR3 nucleotides: TGTGCCAGCAGTTTATCGCTAGCCTCCTACAATGAGCAGTTCTTC.

This clonotype was seen a handful of times. The chain carries TRBV7-8 and TRBJ2-1, with 9 bases that match TRBD2. J was trimmed by 0 bases and V by 4 bases; bases with no gene match: 16. The CDR3 is 20 residues long. Germline-derived CDR1 and CDR2 are SGHVS and FQNEAQ. CDR3 residues: CASSYPRVASGISSYNEQFF. The CDR3 coding sequence is TGTGCCAGCAGCTACCCGAGGGTCGCTAGCGGGATCAGCTCCTACAATGAGCAGTTCTTC.

There are many counts of this clonotype. This chain connects TRBV10-3 to TRBJ2-5; D is tentatively TRBD1 or TRBD2 (6 bases each). The CDR3 spans 13 residues. Trimming stripped 10 bases from V and 3 bases from J, with 15 bases between. Germline V gene lookup returns CDR1 ENHRY and CDR2 SYGVKD. The CDR3 sequence: CATEGDVEETQYF. The CDR3 DNA is TGTGCCACGGAGGGGGACGTAGAAGAGACCCAGTACTTC.

As to this clonotype: A read error may explain this, as a much larger clone is one base away. The chain recombines TRBV11-2 with TRBJ2-7; D perhaps matches TRBD2 (5 bases). CDR1 and CDR2 from the germline V gene are SGHAT and FQNNGV. This CDR3 has 13 residues. The CDR3 DNA follows: TGTGCCAGCAGCTCGGGAAATCCCTACGAGCGGTACTTC. Protein sequence: CASSSGNPYERYF.

In its sample, this clonotype was seen many times. The V gene is TRBV4-3, the J gene TRBJ1-4; 7 bases match TRBD1. V shed 0 bases and J 7 bases; nucleotides not matched to a gene: 8. Germline CDR1 is LGHNA and CDR2 is YSLEER. This CDR3 has 16 amino acids. The CDR3 spells CASSQDWYRGSEKLFF. DNA of the CDR3: TGCGCCAGCAGCCAAGATTGGTACAGGGGAAGTGAAAAACTGTTTTTT.

This clonotype was counted only a few times. This chain links TRBV27 with TRBJ2-3, with D hard to call. Trimming removed 4 bases from V and 0 bases from J, with 5 bases in between. The germline CDR1 and CDR2 sequences are MNHEY and SMNVEV (reference sequence). The CDR3 spans 13 residues. CDR3 residues: CASSSYSTDTQYF. In DNA, the CDR3 is TGTGCCAGCAGTTCTTACAGCACAGATACGCAGTATTTT.

This clonotype has more than one count but fewer than ten. The rearrangement joins TRBV12-3 or TRBV12-4 to TRBJ1-1, with a weak D call TRBD1 (5 bases). Deletions cut 7 bases from V and 3 bases from J, with 12 bases between. The CDR3 runs 13 residues. CDR3 coding DNA: TGTGCCAGCATTTGGGGGGTGGACACTGAAGCTTTCTTT. Amino acids: CASIWGVDTEAFF.

The table lists this clonotype with many counts. The genes are TRBV19 and TRBJ2-7; D might be TRBD2 (6 bases). Trimming took 3 bases from V and 6 from J, leaving 12 bases between them. This CDR3 has 13 residues. Germline V lookup: CDR1 LNHDA, CDR2 SQIVND (reference sequence). The CDR3 here is CASSIFGGGEQYF. CDR3 sequence (DNA): TGTGCCAGTAGTATTTTCGGGGGTGGCGAGCAGTACTTC.

As concerns this clonotype: Since a much larger clone is just one base distant, this may be a read error. The chain joins TRBV4-2 to TRBJ2-3; D gene ambiguous. The CDR3 sequence is 14 residues long. The germline V gene encodes CDR1 LGHNA and CDR2 YNFKEQ. CDR3 bases: TGTGCCAGCAGCCCGAGGAAGCTCCCAGATACGCTGTATTTT. Protein product: CASSPRKLPDTLYF.

This clonotype was observed at least ten times. The V and J genes are TRBV28 and TRBJ2-7; D not resolved. V lost 2 bases, J lost 3 bases, and 8 bases lay in between. This CDR3 is built from 13 residues. Germline V CDR1 and CDR2: MDHEN, SYDVKM. The CDR3 protein is CASSLDSYYEQYF. CDR3 in DNA: TGTGCCAGCAGTTTAGATAGTTACTACGAGCAGTACTTC.

This clonotype was detected ten times or more. The genes are TRBV28 and TRBJ1-5; no reliable D call. Per germline, CDR1 MDHEN and CDR2 SYDVKM. With 6 bases removed from V and 1 base from J, the gap between germline ends came to 13 bases. CDR3 size: 15 residues. This chain's CDR3 is CASRFGVLSNQPQHF. The CDR3 DNA reads as TGTGCCAGCAGGTTCGGGGTCTTGAGCAATCAGCCCCAGCATTTT.

The CDR3 sequence is CASSSLFGTSGSNEQFF. The CDR3 DNA reads as TGTGCCAGCAGCTCGCTTTTCGGGACTAGCGGGAGTAATGAGCAGTTCTTC. The rearrangement joins TRBV7-9 to TRBJ2-1, with 14 bases identical to TRBD2. Germline values: CDR1 SEHNR, CDR2 FQNEAQ (reference sequence). J lost 7 bases, V lost 4 bases, and 9 bases had no gene match. This CDR3 spans 17 amino acids.

The sample holds a few counts of this clonotype. V usage is TRBV11-3 and J usage is TRBJ2-5, with D possibly being TRBD1 (6 bases). V lost 5 bases to trimming and J lost 1 base, with 14 bases between them. This CDR3 is built from 15 residues. CDR1 SGHNT and CDR2 YENEEA come from the germline V gene. As DNA, the CDR3 is TGTGCCAGCAGCACACGACAGGAGATCCAAGAGACCCAGTACTTC. This sequence encodes CASSTRQEIQETQYF.

Remarks on this clonotype: This may come from a read error, since a much larger clone is one base off. This chain connects TRBV7-9 to TRBJ2-7; perhaps TRBD1 as D (6 bases). The CDR3 loop spans 13 amino acids. Germline assignment: CDR1 SEHNR and CDR2 FQNEAQ (reference sequence). The CDR3 is CAHGGRSIYEQCF. CDR3 coding DNA: TGTGCCCATGGGGGCAGGTCGATCTACGAGCAGTGCTTC. The variable domain in full, with the rest retrieved from reference TRBV7-9 and TRBJ2-7, is DTGVSQNPRHKITKRGQNVTFRCDPISEHNRLYWYRQTLGQGPEFLTYFQNEAQLEKSRLLSDRFSAERPKGSFSTLEIQRTEQGDSAMYLCAHGGRSIYEQCFGPGTRLTVT.

In the case of this clonotype: Possible read error: a much larger clone is one base away. V and J are TRBV27 and TRBJ2-4; no clear D. This CDR3 has 14 residues. The V gene lost 8 bases and the J gene lost 0 bases, with 11 bases spanning the gap. Germline CDR1 is MNHEY and CDR2 is SMNVEV (reference sequence). CDR3 protein: CASGPWGAKNIQYF. The CDR3 DNA sequence: TGTGCCAGCGGCCCTTGGGGAGCCAAAAACATTCAGTACTTC.

The chain has TRBV5-1 and TRBJ2-6; D is unresolved. The germline CDR1 and CDR2 sequences are SGHRS and YFSETQ. The CDR3 runs to 15 residues. Trimming pared 4 bases from V and 1 base from J, leaving 9 bases between. The CDR3 spells CASSEDISGANVLTF. The DNA of the CDR3 is TGCGCCAGCAGCGAAGACATATCTGGGGCCAACGTCCTGACTTTC.

This clonotype was seen at least ten times. This chain connects TRBV2 to TRBJ2-5, with D possibly being TRBD2 (5 bases). The CDR3 extends over 13 amino acids. V was pared by 6 bases and J by 2 bases, with 10 bases between. From germline, CDR1 is SNHLY and CDR2 FYNNEI. The DNA of the CDR3 is TGTGCCAGCAGGAAGGACTGGCAAGAGACCCAGTACTTC. Protein sequence: CASRKDWQETQYF.

This clonotype was seen many times. The chain recombines TRBV4-1 with TRBJ2-3, with a possible D match to TRBD1 (5 bases). This CDR3 has 12 residues. Germline V gives CDR1 MGHRA, CDR2 YSYEKL. V lost 7 bases and J 1 base, leaving 6 bases between the germline ends. The CDR3 bases are TGCGCCAGCAAAGGGGGCACAGATACGCAGTATTTT. This sequence encodes CASKGGTDTQYF.

With regard to this clonotype: An end of the junction does not agree with germline; a read error may underlie this. In DNA form, the CDR3 reads TGTGCCAGGGACAGGGGCTCCTACAATGAGCGGTTCTTC. This encodes CARDRGSYNERFF. The V call is TRBV6-4, the J call TRBJ2-1, with 9 bases identical to TRBD1. Germline CDR1 is MRHNA and CDR2 is SNTAGT. This CDR3 has 13 residues.

This clonotype was observed many times. This chain links TRBV27 with TRBJ2-2, with D maybe TRBD1 (5 bases). The germline gives CDR1 MNHEY, CDR2 SMNVEV (reference sequence). The CDR3 totals 14 residues. V gave up 7 bases and J gave up 5 bases, with 14 bases separating them. The CDR3, as DNA: TGTGCCAGCATGGGGCGTCCCGTGACCGGGGAGCTGTTTTTT. It translates to CASMGRPVTGELFF.

Regarding this clonotype: A much bigger clone sits one base away, suggesting this may be a read error. This CDR3 reads CSAPDRDNYGYTF. CDR3 sequence (DNA): TGCAGTGCTCCTGACAGAGATAACTATGGCTACACCTTC. The rearrangement joins TRBV20-1 to TRBJ1-2; D might be TRBD1 (5 bases). Looked up from germline, CDR1 is DFQATT and CDR2 is SNEGSKA (reference sequence). The V and J ends lost 5 bases and 1 base respectively, with 11 bases between them. This CDR3 has 13 residues.